The rows below give T cell receptor beta chains drawn from one sample of a study of T cell responses to AZD1222 COVID-19 vaccine. Assay: immunoSEQ multiplex PCR; the TCRdb copy retains only in-frame clones and omits some. The sample contains about 130,000 clones, 88% of which appear only once. This material consisted of peripheral blood, taken on day 0 of MenACWY control vaccination. The receptors shown here come from an adult in good health. CDR3s include the opening cysteine and the closing phenylalanine or tryptophan. The order of the fields is D gene, clone size, V gene, J gene, CDR3 protein, CDR3 DNA. The D gene is left open where the match is weak. Clone size is not always given. Where it is, it says once, few, many or a class for expanded clones.

>-|-|TRBV5-4|TRBJ2-7
CASSLGGVRSSYEQYF
TGTGCCAGCAGCTTGGGGGGGGTCAGGAGCTCCTACGAGCAGTACTTC
>-|-|TRBV7-2|TRBJ1-2
CASSEGPVLYGYTF
TGTGCCAGCAGCGAGGGCCCAGTACTCTATGGCTACACCTTC
>-|-|TRBV19|TRBJ2-7
CASGSSYEQYF
TGTGCCAGTGGGAGCTCCTACGAGCAGTACTTC
>-|once|TRBV4-1|TRBJ2-7
CASSQIRGGEQYF
TGCGCCAGCAGCCAAATCAGGGGTGGCGAGCAGTACTTC
>-|-|TRBV6-5|TRBJ2-5
CAIQTETQYF
TGTGCCATACAAACAGAGACCCAGTACTTC
>-|-|TRBV21-1|TRBJ1-2
CASSEQGGDGYTF
TGTGCCAGCAGCGAACAGGGAGGAGATGGCTACACCTTC
>TRBD1|-|TRBV5-4|TRBJ1-3
CASSSHRGLSGNTIYF
TGTGCCAGCAGCTCGCACAGGGGTCTCTCTGGAAACACCATATATTTT
>-|-|TRBV4-1|TRBJ1-1
CASSLTLGAGVGDTEAFF
TGCGCCAGCAGCCTCACTTTGGGGGCGGGGGTAGGGGACACTGAAGCTTTCTTT
>-|once|TRBV10-3|TRBJ1-1
CAIREGEFNTEAFF
TGTGCCATCAGGGAGGGGGAATTTAACACTGAAGCTTTCTTT
>-|-|TRBV5-1|TRBJ1-4
CASSPGTDTKLFF
TGCGCCAGCAGCCCGGGAACAGACACCAAACTGTTTTTT
>TRBD2|-|TRBV10-3|TRBJ2-3
CAISDLASGASTDTQYF
TGTGCCATCAGTGACCTTGCTAGCGGCGCTAGCACAGATACGCAGTATTTT
>-|-|TRBV5-6|TRBJ1-6
CASKQGTESPLHF
TGTGCCAGCAAACAGGGAACAGAATCACCCCTCCACTTT
>-|-|TRBV12-2|TRBJ1-1
CASRLDWGLPVENTEAFF
TGTGCAAGTCGCTTAGATTGGGGGCTCCCCGTCGAGAACACTGAAGCTTTCTTT
>TRBD1|-|TRBV5-1|TRBJ2-2
CASSLPGTGATGELFF
TGCGCCAGCAGCCTTCCCGGGACAGGGGCCACCGGGGAGCTGTTTTTT
>TRBD1|-|TRBV24-1|TRBJ1-2
CATSDRQGSNYGYTF
TGTGCCACCAGTGACCGACAGGGATCCAACTATGGCTACACCTTC
>-|-|TRBV5-4|TRBJ2-3
CASSGPLGTDTQYF
TGTGCCAGCAGCGGACCCTTGGGCACAGATACGCAGTATTTT
>-|-|TRBV30|TRBJ1-4
CAWSFNEKLFF
TGTGCCTGGAGTTTCAATGAAAAACTGTTTTTT
>-|-|TRBV10-3|TRBJ2-1
CAISEGRLDNEQFF
TGTGCCATCAGTGAGGGCCGGTTGGACAATGAGCAGTTCTTC
>TRBD2|-|TRBV3-1/TRBV3-2|TRBJ2-3
CASSPWGGSGADTQYF
TGTGCCAGCAGCCCCTGGGGCGGGAGTGGGGCAGATACGCAGTATTTT
>-|-|TRBV7-3|TRBJ2-1
CASSLGGAGTYNEQFF
TGTGCCAGCAGCCTGGGGGGAGCCGGGACCTACAATGAGCAGTTCTTC
>-|-|TRBV27|TRBJ1-5
CASSLGLMGQPQHF
TGTGCCAGCAGTTTGGGACTCATGGGTCAGCCCCAGCATTTT
>TRBD2|-|TRBV11-2|TRBJ2-1
CASGGIRSGRRNEQFF
TGTGCCAGCGGGGGCATTAGGAGCGGGAGGCGAAATGAGCAGTTCTTC
>-|-|TRBV21-1|TRBJ2-1
CASNCRDSYNEQFF
TGTGCCAGCAATTGCCGGGACAGTTACAATGAGCAGTTCTTC
>-|-|TRBV28|TRBJ2-7
CASSLGPIHEQYF
TGTGCCAGCAGTTTAGGACCAATCCACGAGCAGTACTTC
>-|-|TRBV5-1|TRBJ1-2
CASSLEGRNYGYTF
TGCGCCAGCAGCTTGGAGGGTAGAAACTATGGCTACACCTTC
>-|-|TRBV5-4|TRBJ1-2
CASSFTGRSNYGYTF
TGTGCCAGCAGCTTTACAGGGAGATCTAACTATGGCTACACCTTC
>TRBD1|-|TRBV29-1|TRBJ1-5
CSAGQGGLNQPQHF
TGCAGCGCCGGACAGGGGGGCCTCAATCAGCCCCAGCATTTT
>TRBD1|-|TRBV5-6|TRBJ1-1
CASSETGEDTEAFF
TGTGCCAGCAGCGAGACAGGGGAGGACACTGAAGCTTTCTTT
>-|-|TRBV19|TRBJ2-2
CASSIVDGELFF
TGTGCCAGTAGTATAGTGGACGGGGAGCTGTTTTTT
>-|-|TRBV4-1|TRBJ1-5
CASSQDPYSNQPQHF
TGCGCCAGCAGCCAAGATCCGTATAGCAATCAGCCCCAGCATTTT
>-|-|TRBV6-5|TRBJ1-1
CASSSRTSGTEAFF
TGTGCCAGCAGTTCCAGGACGTCCGGGACTGAAGCTTTCTTT